This T cell receptor beta chain was observed in a study of blood T cell repertoires in COVID-19. In the study's own analysis: Amplification of reference gene primers was used by the study to estimate nucleated cell counts. Libraries were prepared by immunoSEQ multiplex PCR; TCRdb keeps only in-frame clonotypes and omits some of them. The DNA gave D and trimming, while V, J and clone size come from that table. The data show about 160,000 clones, with around four fifths seen just once and 20% to 25% held by the top ten. This CDR3 comprises 16 residues. Germline CDR1 and CDR2: SGHDN and FVKESK. The V gene end was trimmed by 4 bases and the J gene end by 4 bases; junction bases not matched to a gene: 11.

The TCR sequence derives from a woman of 80 years or more with acute or convalescent COVID-19. The V and J genes are TRBV14 and TRBJ1-2; TRBD1 aligns across 8 bases. The sequencing sample was made of peripheral blood. For the CDR3, the DNA is TGTGCCAGCAGCCGGTATACTTCCACAGGGGGCTATGGCTACACCTTC. Translating it yields CASSRYTSTGGYGYTF. The full variable domain, completed using reference TRBV14 and TRBJ1-2, is EAGVTQFPSHSVIEKGQTVTLRCDPISGHDNLYWYRRVMGKEIKFLLHFVKESKQDESGMPNNRFLAERTGGTYSTLKVQPAELEDSGVYFCASSRYTSTGGYGYTFGSGTRLTVV.